This T cell receptor beta chain was sequenced during a study of blood T cell repertoires in COVID-19. Study background: The cDNA or gDNA used as material had been derived from T cells, B-cell-depleted T cells, or PBMCs.

V was trimmed by 3 bases and J by 7 bases, leaving 7 bases between them. This CDR3 region has 13 residues. Germline CDR1 and CDR2: LNHDA and SQIVND (reference sequence). Original methodology: Estimation of nucleated cell counts relied on the amplification of reference gene primers. Some clones are missing from TCRdb's copy, which holds only in-frame ones; the method was immunoSEQ multiplex PCR. V and J calls plus clone size are reproduced from that table; the DNA served to infer D and trimming. Of 190,000 or so clones detected, about 87% appear once; the ten largest clones hold over 9%. The chain couples TRBV19 to TRBJ1-6, with unresolved D. The receptor's source is a man aged 18 to 35 with acute COVID-19. Sequencing was performed on PBMCs or T cells enriched from blood (not recorded which). CDR3 loop: CASSIRENSPLHF. The CDR3 DNA follows: TGTGCCAGTAGTATTCGAGAGAATTCACCCCTCCACTTT.